The rows below give T cell receptor beta chains drawn from one sample of a study of cytomegalovirus exposure and HLA in healthy donors. The protocol was immunoSEQ multiplex PCR, while the TCRdb copy is restricted to in-frame clones and leaves out a portion. The data show around 170,000 clones, with around 80% seen just once and over 5.5% held by the top ten. Sequenced material: PBMCs. The source is a man aged 35 to 55 in good health and CMV-seropositive. Both conserved end residues are part of each CDR3. Each record gives: J gene, clone size, D gene, V gene, CDR3 DNA, CDR3 protein. D genes are given only for firm matches. A row's size may be missing; if present it is once, few, many or a size class.

TRBJ2-1	-	-	TRBV30	TGTGCCTGGGGCCAGGGGTGGGCCACCAATGAGCAGTTCTTC	CAWGQGWATNEQFF
TRBJ1-2	-	-	TRBV20-1	TGCAGTGCCGGAACAGGGTATGGCTACACCTTC	CSAGTGYGYTF
TRBJ2-7	-	-	TRBV7-3	TGTGCCAGCAGCTTCACCGGTGCCTACGAGCAGTACTTC	CASSFTGAYEQYF
TRBJ1-1	-	TRBD1	TRBV6-6	TGTGCCAGCAGTGAGGACAGGGGTTTGGATGAAGCTTTCTTT	CASSEDRGLDEAFF
TRBJ1-3	-	-	TRBV15	TGTGCCACCAGCAGAGATCTGGGGGCCAGTGGAAACACCATATATTTT	CATSRDLGASGNTIYF
TRBJ2-7	-	TRBD1	TRBV29-1	TGCAGCGTTGAAAGACCGGGACAGTCAAGGGGCGAGCAGTACTTC	CSVERPGQSRGEQYF
TRBJ2-7	few	TRBD2	TRBV7-9	TGTGCCAGCAGCTTAGCGACTAGCACCGTTTACGAGCAGTACTTC	CASSLATSTVYEQYF
TRBJ2-3	large	-	TRBV6-4	TGTGCCAGCAGTGACTCATCCGGGGATCGTGGCACAGATACGCAGTATTTT	CASSDSSGDRGTDTQYF
TRBJ2-3	-	TRBD2	TRBV7-6	TGTGCCAGCAGCCTGAGGGGGACTAGCAGTAGCACAGATACGCAGTATTTT	CASSLRGTSSSTDTQYF
TRBJ2-7	few	TRBD2	TRBV7-8	TGTGCCAGCAGCTTAGCGCAGCGGGGGGCCTACTACGAGCAGTACTTC	CASSLAQRGAYYEQYF
TRBJ2-2	-	-	TRBV5-4	TGTGCCAGCAGCCCAGGAGGGATGAAGTCCGGGGAGCTGTTTTTT	CASSPGGMKSGELFF
TRBJ2-1	-	-	TRBV5-1	TGCGCCAGCAGCTTCAGTACCCTAGCGCGCAATGAGCAGTTCTTC	CASSFSTLARNEQFF
TRBJ2-7	-	-	TRBV27	TGTGCCAGCAGTTCCAGGGGAGTGGTCTTCGAGCAGTACTTC	CASSSRGVVFEQYF
TRBJ2-5	few	TRBD2	TRBV7-2	TGTGCCAGCAGCTACCGATCTAGCGGGGGGGGCCCGGTGACCCAGTACTTC	CASSYRSSGGGPVTQYF
TRBJ1-5	few	-	TRBV29-1	TGCAGCGCCCGCGGGGGGAGCAATCAGCCCCAGCATTTT	CSARGGSNQPQHF
TRBJ1-4	-	TRBD1	TRBV30	TGTGCCTGGGACACAGGGGGAAGGAAAAAACTGTTTTTT	CAWDTGGRKKLFF
TRBJ1-4	-	-	TRBV5-6	TGTGCCAGCAGCTTGGCAAGGGGGACTAATGAAAAACTGTTTTTT	CASSLARGTNEKLFF
TRBJ2-2	-	-	TRBV15	TGTGCCACCAGCAGAGGGAGGAGGGGCACCGGGGAGCTGTTTTTT	CATSRGRRGTGELFF
TRBJ2-6	-	-	TRBV11-2	TGTGCCAGCAGCTCAACTTCTAGAGCCGGGGCCAACGTCCTGACTTTC	CASSSTSRAGANVLTF
TRBJ2-3	-	TRBD2	TRBV28	TGTGCCAGCAGTTCAGCTGGACTAGCGCAAGATACGCAGTATTTT	CASSSAGLAQDTQYF
TRBJ2-3	-	-	TRBV10-3	TGTGCCATCAGTGAGTCAGGAGGGACAGCTACGCAGTATTTT	CAISESGGTATQYF
TRBJ1-2	-	TRBD1	TRBV19	TGTGCCAGTGGGACAGGACGGGAGAGTGAGGGCTACACCTTC	CASGTGRESEGYTF
TRBJ1-1	once	-	TRBV4-1	TGCGCCAGCAGCCAAGATGGGGGACAGAACACTGAAGCTTTCTTT	CASSQDGGQNTEAFF
TRBJ2-5	once	TRBD2	TRBV4-2	TGTGCCAGCAGCCAAGATCTACTAGCGCGGGAGACCCAGTACTTC	CASSQDLLARETQYF
TRBJ2-7	-	-	TRBV25-1	TGTGCCAGCAGTGGGCTCTACGAGCAGTACTTC	CASSGLYEQYF
TRBJ2-7	-	-	TRBV7-2	TGTGCCAGCAGCTCCCTAGACCGAGTCTACGAGCAGTACTTC	CASSSLDRVYEQYF
TRBJ2-3	-	-	TRBV10-1	TGCGCCAGCAGTGAGGCGGGAAGCCCAGATACGCAGTATTTT	CASSEAGSPDTQYF
TRBJ2-7	-	TRBD1	TRBV9	TGTGCCAGCAGCGCGGGGACAGGGAGGAGCGAGCAGTACTTC	CASSAGTGRSEQYF
TRBJ2-2	-	TRBD1	TRBV9	TGTGCCAGCAGCGGACACAGGGGGATAAGGAACACCGGGGAGCTGTTTTTT	CASSGHRGIRNTGELFF
TRBJ1-6	-	TRBD1	TRBV19	TGTGCCAGTAGATCCGTCGGGACAGGGTATCGATCACCCCTCCACTTT	CASRSVGTGYRSPLHF
TRBJ1-2	-	-	TRBV4-3	TGCGCCAGCAGCCAAGATATTTCGACAGGTCAGGGCTACACCTTC	CASSQDISTGQGYTF
TRBJ1-2	-	-	TRBV4-3	TGCGCCAGCAGCCAAGTCTCTACAGGGAACTATGGCTACACCTTC	CASSQVSTGNYGYTF
TRBJ2-7	-	-	TRBV9	TGTGCCAGCAGCGTCGGAGCGGAGACCTACGAGCAGTACTTC	CASSVGAETYEQYF